This paragraph reports one T cell receptor (beta chain). The antigen remains unidentified. This sample is part of a study of shared clonotypes between healthy human individuals. Study conclusions and caveats: Non-shared clonotypes showed lower generation probabilities than clonotypes common to all four donors. The study found about 5% of naive CD4 clonotypes shared across a handful of donors. Blood was the sole source, and tissue repertoires probably differ. Although depth was large, rarefaction showed that sequencing of the sorted subsets was incomplete.

Trimming cost V 0 bases and J 6 bases; bases outside gene matches: 1. Germline lookup yields CDR1 SGHRS and CDR2 YFSETQ. This CDR3 is built from 13 residues. TCRdb's table, derived via immunoSEQ multiplex PCR, lists solely in-frame clones and lacks some. This sample carries roughly 600,000 clones, roughly 98% of them seen once, and the ten largest clones take 0.3% to 0.35%. Naive CD8 cells lacked CD45RO and underwent positive selection for CCR7, leaving out terminally differentiated effector memory CD45RA+ cells. This clonotype was sampled from a man younger than 40 in good health. Sequences were obtained from naive CD8+ T cells sorted from blood. The chain carries TRBV5-1 and TRBJ1-2; 8 bases fit TRBD1. The CDR3 loop reads CASSLDRGNGYTF. The CDR3 DNA reads TGCGCCAGCAGCTTGGACAGGGGGAATGGCTACACCTTC.